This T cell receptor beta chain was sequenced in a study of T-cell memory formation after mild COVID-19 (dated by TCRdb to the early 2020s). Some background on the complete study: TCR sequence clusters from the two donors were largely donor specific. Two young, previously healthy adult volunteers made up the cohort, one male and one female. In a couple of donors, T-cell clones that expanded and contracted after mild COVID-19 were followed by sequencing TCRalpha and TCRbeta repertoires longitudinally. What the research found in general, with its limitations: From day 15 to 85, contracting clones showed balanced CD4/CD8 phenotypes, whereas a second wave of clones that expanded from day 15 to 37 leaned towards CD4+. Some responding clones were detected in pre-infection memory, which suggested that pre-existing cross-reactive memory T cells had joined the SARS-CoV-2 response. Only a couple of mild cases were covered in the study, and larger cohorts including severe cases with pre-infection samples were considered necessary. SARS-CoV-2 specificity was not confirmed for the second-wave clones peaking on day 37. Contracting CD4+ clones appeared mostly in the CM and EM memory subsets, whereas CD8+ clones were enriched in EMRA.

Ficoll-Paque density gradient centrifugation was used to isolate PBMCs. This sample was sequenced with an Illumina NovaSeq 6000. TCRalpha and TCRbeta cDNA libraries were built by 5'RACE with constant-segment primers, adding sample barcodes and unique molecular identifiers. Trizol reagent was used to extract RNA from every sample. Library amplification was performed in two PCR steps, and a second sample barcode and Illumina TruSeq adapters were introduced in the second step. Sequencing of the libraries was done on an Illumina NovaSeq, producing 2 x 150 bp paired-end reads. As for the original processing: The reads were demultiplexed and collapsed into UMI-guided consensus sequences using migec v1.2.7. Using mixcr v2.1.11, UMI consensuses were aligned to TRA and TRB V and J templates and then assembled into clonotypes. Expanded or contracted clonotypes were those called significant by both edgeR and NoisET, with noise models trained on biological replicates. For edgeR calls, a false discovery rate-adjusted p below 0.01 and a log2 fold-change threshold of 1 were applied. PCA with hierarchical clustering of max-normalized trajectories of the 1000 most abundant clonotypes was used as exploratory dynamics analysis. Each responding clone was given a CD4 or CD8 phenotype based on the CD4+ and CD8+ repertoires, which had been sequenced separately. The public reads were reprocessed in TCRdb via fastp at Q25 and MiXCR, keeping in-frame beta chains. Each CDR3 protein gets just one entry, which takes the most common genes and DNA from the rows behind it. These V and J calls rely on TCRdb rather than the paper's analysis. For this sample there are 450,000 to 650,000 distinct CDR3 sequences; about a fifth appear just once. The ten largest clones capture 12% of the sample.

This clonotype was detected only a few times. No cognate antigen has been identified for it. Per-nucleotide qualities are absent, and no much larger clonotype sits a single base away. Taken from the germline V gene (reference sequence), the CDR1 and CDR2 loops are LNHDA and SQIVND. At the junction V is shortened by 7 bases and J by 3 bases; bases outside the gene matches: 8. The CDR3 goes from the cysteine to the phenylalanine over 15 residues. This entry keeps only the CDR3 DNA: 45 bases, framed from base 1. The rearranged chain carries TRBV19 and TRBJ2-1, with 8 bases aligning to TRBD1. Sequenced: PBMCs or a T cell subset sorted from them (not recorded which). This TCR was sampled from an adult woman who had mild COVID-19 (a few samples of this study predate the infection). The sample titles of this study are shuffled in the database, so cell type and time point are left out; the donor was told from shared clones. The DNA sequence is TGTGCCAGTACTTTGGACAGGGCGAGCTACAATGAGCAGTTCTTC. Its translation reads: CASTLDRASYNEQFF. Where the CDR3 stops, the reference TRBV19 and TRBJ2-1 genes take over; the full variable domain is DGGITQSPKYLFRKEGQNVTLSCEQNLNHDAMYWYRQDPGQGLRLIYYSQIVNDFQKGDIAEGYSVSREKKESFPLTVTSAQKNPTAFYLCASTLDRASYNEQFFGPGTRLTVL.